This TCR beta chain was recorded in a study of T-cell reconstitution after alpha-beta-depleted transplantation in children. Study-wide results and caveats: Alpha-beta T cells about two months after transplant reportedly derived from several hundred expanded graft clones. TCRbeta diversity was high at day 60 in some patients (a result of surviving recipient T cells and thymic progenitors). Newly generated T cells supplied most T-cell counts and diversity one year post-transplant.

V was cut by 8 bases and J by 0 bases, with 20 bases left in between. Germline loops: CDR1 MNHEY, CDR2 SMNVEV (reference sequence). The CDR3 consists of 18 residues. On this clonotype itself: As yet, its antigen is unknown.

Preparation of the TCRbeta library involved a method that used unique molecular identifiers. A single record per CDR3 protein comes from TCRdb applying MiXCR to the PCR reads. The sample yields 540,000 or so distinct CDR3 sequences, about 21% seen once. The rearrangement joins TRBV27 to TRBJ2-6; D is uncertain. The sample in question was PBMCs, mostly from graft donor cells, obtained 360 days after TCRalphabeta/CD19-depleted stem cell transplant. The clonotype originates from a boy younger than two who had a stem cell transplant for acute myeloid leukemia, so the T cells may come from the graft donor. The CDR3 region has the DNA TGTGCCAGCGCGAGGCCCGGTTTCTTCCGCTCTGGGGCCAACGTCCTGACTTTC. Protein: CASARPGFFRSGANVLTF.